A single sample gave rise to the 15 T cell receptor beta chains below, sequenced in a study of blood T cell repertoires in COVID-19. Only in-frame clones appear in the TCRdb table, and some are missing; sequencing was by immunoSEQ multiplex PCR. The table lists 330,000 or so clones, about 90% of them singletons. The material sequenced was PBMCs or T cells enriched from blood (not recorded which). Every receptor here comes from a woman aged 25 to 45 who had recovered from COVID-19.

This clone showed up just once. This chain joins TRBV12-5 and TRBJ1-5; D gene ambiguous. Germline-derived CDR1 and CDR2 are LGHNT and FRNRAP. The CDR3 is 13 residues long. The ends were cut back, 7 bases at V and 5 bases at J, with 12 bases in the middle. The CDR3 is CASAWALHQPQHF. DNA for the CDR3: TGTGCTAGTGCATGGGCCCTCCATCAGCCCCAGCATTTT.

The table lists this clone with a count of one. CDR3: CASTLIFNRRRKSTEAFF. The CDR3, as DNA: TGTGCCAGTACCCTCATATTTAATCGCCGGCGGAAGAGCACTGAAGCTTTCTTT. V and J are TRBV19 and TRBJ1-1; D gene uncertain. CDR1 LNHDA and CDR2 SQIVND come from the germline V gene (reference sequence). This CDR3 is 18 amino acids long. V was trimmed by 7 bases and J by 4 bases, leaving 28 bases between them.

This chain connects TRBV7-8 to TRBJ2-7, with D unclear. Germline V gene data show CDR1 as SGHVS and CDR2 as FQNEAQ. V gave up 5 bases and J gave up 0 bases, with 20 bases separating them. This CDR3 has 17 residues. The CDR3 DNA follows: TGTGCCAGCAGCACCCCCCGGCGGTCGGCGACCTCCTACGAGCAGTACTTC. It encodes CASSTPRRSATSYEQYF.

CDR3 nucleotide sequence: TGTGCCAGCAGTCATAGGAGGACTGAGCAGTTCTTC. Amino acids: CASSHRRTEQFF. The chain is built from TRBV2 and TRBJ2-1; D is possibly TRBD2 (5 bases). From germline, CDR1 is SNHLY and CDR2 FYNNEI. This CDR3 has 12 residues. Trimming took off 5 bases at V and 9 bases at J, with 11 bases between the two ends.

The rearrangement links TRBV15 to TRBJ2-5; no definite D call. Trimming stripped 0 bases from V and 5 bases from J, with 7 bases between. This CDR3 has 13 amino acids. In germline, CDR1 is LNHNV, CDR2 YYDKDF (reference sequence). The CDR3 nucleotides are TGTGCCACCAGCAGAGAACAGTTCGAGACCCAGTACTTC. The encoded protein is CATSREQFETQYF.

This clone turned up a few times. The rearrangement uses TRBV2 and TRBJ1-2; TRBD1 aligns across 10 bases. Germline V gene lookup returns CDR1 SNHLY and CDR2 FYNNEI. V was clipped by 11 bases and J by 8 bases; unmatched bases: 11. The CDR3 extends over 13 amino acids. DNA of the CDR3: TGTGCCTACACCGGGACAGGGGTCGGCGGCTACACCTTC. It translates to CAYTGTGVGGYTF. Variable domain in full (rest from reference TRBV2 and TRBJ1-2): EPEVTQTPSHQVTQMGQEVILRCVPISNHLYFYWYRQILGQKVEFLVSFYNNEISEKSEIFDDQFSVERPDGSNFTLKIRSTKLEDSAMYFCAYTGTGVGGYTFGSGTRLTVV.

The genes are TRBV5-1 and TRBJ2-1; possibly TRBD1 for D (5 bases). The length of the CDR3 is 14 residues. The germline gives CDR1 SGHRS, CDR2 YFSETQ. V was trimmed by 4 bases and J by 2 bases, leaving 10 bases between them. The CDR3 loop is CASSIQGTYNEQFF. The CDR3, as DNA: TGCGCCAGCAGCATCCAGGGTACCTACAATGAGCAGTTCTTC. The full variable domain, completed using reference TRBV5-1 and TRBJ2-1, is KAGVTQTPRYLIKTRGQQVTLSCSPISGHRSVSWYQQTPGQGLQFLFEYFSETQRNKGNFPGRFSGRQFSNSRSEMNVSTLELGDSALYLCASSIQGTYNEQFFGPGTRLTVL.

CDR3 coding DNA: TGTGCCAGCAGCGTAGGGATATGGGGCAGCAACACTGAAGCTTTCTTT. Its protein is CASSVGIWGSNTEAFF. The V and J genes are TRBV9 and TRBJ1-1; D is perhaps TRBD1 (5 bases). V shed 0 bases and J shed 2 bases, with 14 bases lying between them. The length of the CDR3 is 16 residues. Germline-derived CDR1 and CDR2 are SGDLS and YYNGEE. Using reference TRBV9 and TRBJ1-1 for the parts outside the CDR3, the full variable domain is DSGVTQTPKHLITATGQRVTLRCSPRSGDLSVYWYQQSLDQGLQFLIQYYNGEERAKGNILERFSAQQFPDLHSELNLSSLELGDSALYFCASSVGIWGSNTEAFFGQGTRLTVV.

A few counts support this clone. The V call is TRBV7-2, the J call TRBJ2-3; TRBD2 matches 8 bases. This CDR3 spans 15 amino acids. Germline-derived CDR1 and CDR2 are SGHTA and FQGNSA. Losses at the gene ends were 1 base for V and 5 bases for J; bases not matched to a gene: 5. The CDR3, as DNA: TGTGCCAGCAGCTTAGGAGGACTAGCCGTAGATACGCAGTATTTT. Its protein product is CASSLGGLAVDTQYF.

The CDR3 DNA follows: TGTGCCAGCAGCGGCAGGGAAAATAGCAATCAGCCCCAGCATTTT. This translates into CASSGRENSNQPQHF. The chain combines TRBV7-8 with TRBJ1-5; D is possibly TRBD1 (5 bases). The length of the CDR3 is 15 residues. Deletions cut 5 bases from V and 0 bases from J, with 11 bases between. CDR1 and CDR2 from the germline V gene are SGHVS and FQNEAQ.

Regarding this clone: A much bigger clone sits one base away, suggesting this may be a read error. The V gene is TRBV2, the J gene TRBJ1-1; D is ambiguous. Germline V gene lookup returns CDR1 SNHLY and CDR2 FYNNEI. V was cut by 5 bases and J by 1 base, with 2 bases left in between. The CDR3 contains 11 residues. The chain's CDR3 is CASSQNTEAFF. In DNA, the CDR3 is TGTGCCAGCAGTCAGAACACTGAAGCTTTCTTT.

V is TRBV27 and J is TRBJ1-1; TRBD1 aligns across 9 bases. V lost 8 bases to trimming and J lost 5 bases; unmatched junction nucleotides: 6. CDR1 MNHEY and CDR2 SMNVEV come from the germline V gene (reference sequence). This CDR3 is built from 13 residues. The DNA for the CDR3 is TGTGCCAGCTCACAGGGGGCGATAACTGAAGCTTTCTTT. It yields the protein CASSQGAITEAFF.

The chain joins TRBV7-2 to TRBJ1-5; D ambiguous. Between the trimmed V and J ends, which lost 5 bases and 5 bases, there was a span of 10 bases. The CDR3 has 13 amino acids. Germline CDR1 and CDR2: SGHTA and FQGNSA. The CDR3 region has the DNA TGTGCCAGCAGCATGACGGACTATCAGCCCCAGCATTTT. Protein product: CASSMTDYQPQHF.

The genes are TRBV5-1 and TRBJ2-7; TRBD2 might be the D (5 bases). The germline gives CDR1 SGHRS, CDR2 YFSETQ. This CDR3 region has 16 residues. Trimming removed 0 bases from V and 5 bases from J, with 18 bases in between. CDR3 amino acids: CASSLESSGEIHEQYF. DNA of the CDR3: TGCGCCAGCAGCTTGGAGTCCTCCGGGGAAATCCACGAGCAGTACTTC.

The gene calls are TRBV9 and TRBJ2-2; TRBD2 agrees at 8 bases. Germline V lookup: CDR1 SGDLS, CDR2 YYNGEE. With 5 bases clipped from V and 4 bases from J, the junction kept 13 bases outside the gene matches. CDR3 length: 17 amino acids. CDR3 residues: CASSGVAGSQFTGELFF. The CDR3 DNA follows: TGTGCCAGCAGTGGTGTAGCGGGGTCGCAATTCACCGGGGAGCTGTTTTTT.